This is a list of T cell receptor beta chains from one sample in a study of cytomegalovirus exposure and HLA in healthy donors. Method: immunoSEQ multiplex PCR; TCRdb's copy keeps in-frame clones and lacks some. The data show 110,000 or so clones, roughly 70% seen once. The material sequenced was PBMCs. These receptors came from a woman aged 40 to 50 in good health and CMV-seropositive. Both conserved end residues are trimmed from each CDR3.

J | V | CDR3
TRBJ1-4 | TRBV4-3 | ASSQDHAGKNEKLF
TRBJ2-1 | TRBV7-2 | ASSPWTGGTYDEQF
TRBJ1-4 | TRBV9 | ASSVEGATNEKLF
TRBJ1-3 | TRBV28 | ASSLHAGSAGNTIY
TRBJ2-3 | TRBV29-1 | SVEDQGAGSTDTQY
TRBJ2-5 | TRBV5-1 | ASSLEAGGPVQETQY
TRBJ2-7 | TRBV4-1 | ASSQDVSARPS
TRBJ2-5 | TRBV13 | ASSSGGETQY
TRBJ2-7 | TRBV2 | ASSDRGREQY
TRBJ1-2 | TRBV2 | ASSEAGRGGYT
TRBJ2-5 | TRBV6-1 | ASSERGDRSRETQY
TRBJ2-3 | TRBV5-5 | ASSLGASSGRTDTQY
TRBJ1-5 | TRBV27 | ASRSSVSNQLQH
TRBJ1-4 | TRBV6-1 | ASSNIQGPGEKLF
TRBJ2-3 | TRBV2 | ASSETGRSTDTQY
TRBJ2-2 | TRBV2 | ASSGDRRGTGELF
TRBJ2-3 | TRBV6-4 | ASSDLAGATDTQY
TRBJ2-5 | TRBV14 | ASSQDRVLETQY
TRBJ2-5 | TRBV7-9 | ASSQAGGGRETQY
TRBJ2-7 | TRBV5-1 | ASSLYQGAYEQY
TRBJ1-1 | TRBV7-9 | ASSLDAGANPNTEAF
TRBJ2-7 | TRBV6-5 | ASQQMAGRGHEQY
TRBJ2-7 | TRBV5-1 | ASGQPGGDEQY
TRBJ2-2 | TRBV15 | ATSPRTGNTGELF
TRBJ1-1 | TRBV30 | AWSVHKNTEAF
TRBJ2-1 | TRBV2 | ASSEFRGRGGSYNEQF
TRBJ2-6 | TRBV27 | ASSLLKLSGANVLT
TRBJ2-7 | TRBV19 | ASSAGVYEQY
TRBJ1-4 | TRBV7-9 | ASSLVVEATNEKLF
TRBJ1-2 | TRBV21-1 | ASSKGKGQRRGYT
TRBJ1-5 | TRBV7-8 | ASSLASGNQPQH
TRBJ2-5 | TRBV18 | ASSPTGETQY
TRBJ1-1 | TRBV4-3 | ASSPQRGNTEAF
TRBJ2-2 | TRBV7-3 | ASSVGLGANTGELF
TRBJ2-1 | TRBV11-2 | ASSLRQGSYNEQF
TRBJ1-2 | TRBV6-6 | ASRPGQSNYGYT
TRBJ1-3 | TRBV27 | ASSDQGAGNTIY
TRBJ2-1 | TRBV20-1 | SARVVPEQF
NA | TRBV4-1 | ASSPALSYEQY
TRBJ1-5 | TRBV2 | ASSEGYRGFYQH
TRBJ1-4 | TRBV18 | ASSPRTGGGEKLF
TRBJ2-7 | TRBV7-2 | ASSPGAGRYEQY
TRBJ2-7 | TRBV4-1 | ASSQVFGGASYEQY
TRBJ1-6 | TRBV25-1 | ASSEAQGGSNSPLH
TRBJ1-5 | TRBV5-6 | ASSSSGQPQH
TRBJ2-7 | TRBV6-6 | ASSKTGERSYEQY
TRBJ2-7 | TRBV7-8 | ASSYAGTSGYEQY
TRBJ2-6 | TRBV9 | ASSPLSGANVLT
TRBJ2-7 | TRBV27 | ASRPIDRSEQY
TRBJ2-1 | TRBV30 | AWSVLRTSGSYNEQF
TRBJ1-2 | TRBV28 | ASSLWWGPYGYT
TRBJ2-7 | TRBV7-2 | ASSPWTGYEQY
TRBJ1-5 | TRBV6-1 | ASRGANRVGQPQH
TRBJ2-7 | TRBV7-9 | ASSLITDGSYEQY
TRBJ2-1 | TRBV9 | ASSVLGLGYNEQF
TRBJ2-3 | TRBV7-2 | ASSSSPLGTSTDTQY
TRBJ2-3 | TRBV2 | ASSEPLAGLNTDTRY
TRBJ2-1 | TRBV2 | ATGGLAGGTPFSYNEQF
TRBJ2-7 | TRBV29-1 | SVALGQAQGQY